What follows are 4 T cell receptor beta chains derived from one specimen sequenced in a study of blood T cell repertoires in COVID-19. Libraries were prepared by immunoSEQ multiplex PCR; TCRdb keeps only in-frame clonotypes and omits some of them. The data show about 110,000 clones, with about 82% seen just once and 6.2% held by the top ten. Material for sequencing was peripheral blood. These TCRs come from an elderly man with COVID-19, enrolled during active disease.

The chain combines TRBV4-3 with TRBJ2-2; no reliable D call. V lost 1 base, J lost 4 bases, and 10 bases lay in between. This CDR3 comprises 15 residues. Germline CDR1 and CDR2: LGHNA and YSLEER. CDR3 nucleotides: TGCGCCAGCAGCCAAGGGTCTATCCTCACCGGGGAGCTGTTTTTT. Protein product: CASSQGSILTGELFF.

Written as DNA, the CDR3 is TGCAGCGGTACGGACAGGATTGAAGCTTTCTTT. This gives the protein CSGTDRIEAFF. The genes are TRBV29-1 and TRBJ1-1, with 7 bases identical to TRBD1. CDR1 and CDR2 from the germline V gene are SQVTM and ANQGSEA. The CDR3 has 11 residues. The ends lost 7 bases at V and 7 bases at J; junction bases unmatched: 6.

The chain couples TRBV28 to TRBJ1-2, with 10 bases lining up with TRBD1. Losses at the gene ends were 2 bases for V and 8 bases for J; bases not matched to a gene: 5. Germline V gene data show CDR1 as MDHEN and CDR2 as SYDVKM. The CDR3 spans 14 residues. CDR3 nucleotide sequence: TGTGCCAGCAGTTTACCGGACAGGGGGGACGGCTACACCTTC. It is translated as CASSLPDRGDGYTF.

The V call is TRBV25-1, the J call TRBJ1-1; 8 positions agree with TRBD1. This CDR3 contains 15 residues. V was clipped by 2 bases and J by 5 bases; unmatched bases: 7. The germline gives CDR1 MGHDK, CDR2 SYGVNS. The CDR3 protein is CASSEGYRGRTEAFF. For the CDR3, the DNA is TGTGCCAGCAGTGAAGGGTACAGGGGGAGGACTGAAGCTTTCTTT.